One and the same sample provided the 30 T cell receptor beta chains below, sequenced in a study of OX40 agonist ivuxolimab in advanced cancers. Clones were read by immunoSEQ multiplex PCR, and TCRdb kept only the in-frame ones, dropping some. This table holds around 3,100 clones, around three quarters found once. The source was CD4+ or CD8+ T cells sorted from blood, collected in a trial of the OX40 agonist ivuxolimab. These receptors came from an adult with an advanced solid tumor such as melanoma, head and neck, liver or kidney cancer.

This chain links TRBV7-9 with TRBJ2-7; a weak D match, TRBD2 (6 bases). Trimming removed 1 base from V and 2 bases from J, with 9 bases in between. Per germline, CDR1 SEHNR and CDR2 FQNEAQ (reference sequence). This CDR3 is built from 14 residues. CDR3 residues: CASSLGRGTYEQYF. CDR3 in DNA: TGTGCCAGCAGCTTAGGGCGGGGTACCTACGAGCAGTACTTC.

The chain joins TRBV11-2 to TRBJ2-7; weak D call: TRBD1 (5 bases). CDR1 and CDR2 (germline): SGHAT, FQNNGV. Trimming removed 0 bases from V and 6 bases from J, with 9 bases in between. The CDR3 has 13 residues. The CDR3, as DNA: TGTGCCAGCAGCTTAGAAGGGGTAGGCGAGCAGTACTTC. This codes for CASSLEGVGEQYF.

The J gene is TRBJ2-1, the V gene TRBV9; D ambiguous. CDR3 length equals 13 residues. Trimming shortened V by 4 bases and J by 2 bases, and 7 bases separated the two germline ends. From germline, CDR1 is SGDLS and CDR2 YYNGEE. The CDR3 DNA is TGTGCCAGCAGCAAGGACGCCTACAATGAGCAGTTCTTC. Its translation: CASSKDAYNEQFF.

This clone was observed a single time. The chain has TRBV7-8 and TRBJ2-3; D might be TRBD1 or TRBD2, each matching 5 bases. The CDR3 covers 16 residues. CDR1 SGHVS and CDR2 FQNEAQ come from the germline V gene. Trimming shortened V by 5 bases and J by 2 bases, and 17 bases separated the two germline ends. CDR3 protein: CASSREWGSHTDTQYF. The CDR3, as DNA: TGTGCCAGCAGCAGGGAGTGGGGCTCCCACACAGATACGCAGTATTTT.

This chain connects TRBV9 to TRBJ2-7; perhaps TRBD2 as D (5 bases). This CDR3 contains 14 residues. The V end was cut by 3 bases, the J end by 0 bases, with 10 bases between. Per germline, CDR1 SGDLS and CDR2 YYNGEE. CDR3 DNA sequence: TGTGCCAGCAGCGCGGGTGGGAGCTCCTACGAGCAGTACTTC. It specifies CASSAGGSSYEQYF.

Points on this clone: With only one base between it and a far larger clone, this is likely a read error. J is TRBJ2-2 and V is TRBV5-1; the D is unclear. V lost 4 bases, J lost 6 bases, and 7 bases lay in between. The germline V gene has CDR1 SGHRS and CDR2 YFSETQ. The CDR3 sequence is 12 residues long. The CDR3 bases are TGCGCCAGCAGCCCGGGCGCCGGGGAGCTGTTTTTT. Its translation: CASSPGAGELFF. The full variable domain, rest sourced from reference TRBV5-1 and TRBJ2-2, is KAGVTQTPRYLIKTRGQQVTLSCSPISGHRSVSWYQQTPGQGLQFLFEYFSETQRNKGNFPGRFSGRQFSNSRSEMNVSTLELGDSALYLCASSPGAGELFFGEGSRLTVL.

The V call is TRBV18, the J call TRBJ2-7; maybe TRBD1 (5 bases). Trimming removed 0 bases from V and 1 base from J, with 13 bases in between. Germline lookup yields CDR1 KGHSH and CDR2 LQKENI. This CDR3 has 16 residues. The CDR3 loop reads CASSPPKGDRSYEQYF. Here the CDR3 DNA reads TGTGCCAGCTCACCACCGAAGGGTGACAGATCCTACGAGCAGTACTTC. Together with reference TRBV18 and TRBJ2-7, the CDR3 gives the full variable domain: NAGVMQNPRHLVRRRGQEARLRCSPMKGHSHVYWYRQLPEEGLKFMVYLQKENIIDESGMPKERFSAEFPKEGPSILRIQQVVRGDSAAYFCASSPPKGDRSYEQYFGPGTRLTVT.

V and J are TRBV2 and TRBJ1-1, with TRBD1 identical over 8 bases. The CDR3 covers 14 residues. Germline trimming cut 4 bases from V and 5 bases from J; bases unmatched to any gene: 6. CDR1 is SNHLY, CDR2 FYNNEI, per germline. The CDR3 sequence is CASSAWTGWTEAFF. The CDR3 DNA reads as TGTGCCAGCAGTGCTTGGACAGGGTGGACTGAAGCTTTCTTT.

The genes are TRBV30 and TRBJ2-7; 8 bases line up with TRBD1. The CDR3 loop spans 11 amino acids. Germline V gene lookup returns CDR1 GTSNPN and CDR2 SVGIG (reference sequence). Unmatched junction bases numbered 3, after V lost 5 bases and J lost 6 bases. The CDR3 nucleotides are TGTGCCTGGGATACAGGGGGCGAGCAGTACTTC. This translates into CAWDTGGEQYF.

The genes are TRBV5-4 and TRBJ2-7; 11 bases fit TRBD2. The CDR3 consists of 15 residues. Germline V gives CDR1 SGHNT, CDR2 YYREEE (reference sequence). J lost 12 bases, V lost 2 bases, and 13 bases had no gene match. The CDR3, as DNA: TGTGCCAGCAGCTTAGGGGGGCTAGCGGGAGGTGGGCTGTACTTC. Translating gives CASSLGGLAGGGLYF.

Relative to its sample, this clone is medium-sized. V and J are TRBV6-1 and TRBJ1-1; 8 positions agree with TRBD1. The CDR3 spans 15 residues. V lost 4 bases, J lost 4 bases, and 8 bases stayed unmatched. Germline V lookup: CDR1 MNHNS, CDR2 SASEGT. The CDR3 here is CASSAGRGLVTEAFF. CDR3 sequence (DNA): TGTGCCAGCAGTGCCGGCAGGGGGCTGGTCACTGAAGCTTTCTTT.

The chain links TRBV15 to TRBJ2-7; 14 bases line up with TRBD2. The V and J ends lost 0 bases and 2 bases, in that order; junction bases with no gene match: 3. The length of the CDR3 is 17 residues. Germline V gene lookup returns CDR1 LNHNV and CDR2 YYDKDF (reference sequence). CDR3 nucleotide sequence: TGTGCCACCAGCAGAGACCGACTAGCGGGGGGGACCTACGAGCAGTACTTC. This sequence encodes CATSRDRLAGGTYEQYF.

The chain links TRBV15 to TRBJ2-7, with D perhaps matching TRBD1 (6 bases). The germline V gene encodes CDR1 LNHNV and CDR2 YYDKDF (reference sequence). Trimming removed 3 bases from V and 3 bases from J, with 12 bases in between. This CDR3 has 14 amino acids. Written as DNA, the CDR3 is TGTGCCACCAGCAGGGACGGGACAAACTACGAGCAGTACTTC. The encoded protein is CATSRDGTNYEQYF.

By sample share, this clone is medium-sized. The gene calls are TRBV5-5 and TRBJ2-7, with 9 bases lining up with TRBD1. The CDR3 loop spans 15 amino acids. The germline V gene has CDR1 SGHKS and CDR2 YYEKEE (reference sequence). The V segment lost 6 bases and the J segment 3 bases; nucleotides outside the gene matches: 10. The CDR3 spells CASIPTPGQGYEQYF. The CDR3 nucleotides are TGTGCCAGCATACCTACTCCGGGACAGGGCTACGAGCAGTACTTC. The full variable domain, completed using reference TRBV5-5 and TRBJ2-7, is DAGVTQSPTHLIKTRGQQVTLRCSPISGHKSVSWYQQVLGQGPQFIFQYYEKEERGRGNFPDRFSARQFPNYSSELNVNALLLGDSALYLCASIPTPGQGYEQYFGPGTRLTVT.

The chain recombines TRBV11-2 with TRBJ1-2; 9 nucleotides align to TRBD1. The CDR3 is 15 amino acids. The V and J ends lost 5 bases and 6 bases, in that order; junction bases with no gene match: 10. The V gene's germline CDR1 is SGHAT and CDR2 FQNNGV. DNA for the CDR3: TGTGCCAGCAGCCGGACAGGGGTGGGTCTAGATGGCTACACCTTC. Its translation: CASSRTGVGLDGYTF.

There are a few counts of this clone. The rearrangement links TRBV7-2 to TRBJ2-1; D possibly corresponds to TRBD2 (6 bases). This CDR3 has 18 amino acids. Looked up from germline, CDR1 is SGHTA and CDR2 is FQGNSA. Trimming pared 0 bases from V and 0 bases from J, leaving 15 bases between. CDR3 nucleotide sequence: TGTGCCAGCAGCTTAGCCCCCAGTCCCGGGGGCTCCTACAATGAGCAGTTCTTC. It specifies CASSLAPSPGGSYNEQFF.

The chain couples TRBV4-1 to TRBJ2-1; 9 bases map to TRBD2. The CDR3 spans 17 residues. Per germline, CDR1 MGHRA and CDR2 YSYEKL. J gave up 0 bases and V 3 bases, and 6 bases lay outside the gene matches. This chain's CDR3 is CASSQDYSGSSYNEQFF. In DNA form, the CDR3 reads TGCGCCAGCAGCCAGGACTATAGCGGGAGCTCCTACAATGAGCAGTTCTTC.

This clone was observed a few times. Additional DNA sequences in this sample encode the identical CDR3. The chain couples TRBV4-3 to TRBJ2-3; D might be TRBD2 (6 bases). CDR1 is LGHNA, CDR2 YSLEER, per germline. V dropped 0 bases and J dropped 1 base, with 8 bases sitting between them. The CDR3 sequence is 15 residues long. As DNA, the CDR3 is TGCGCCAGCAGCCAAGATGCTAGCGGCACAGATACGCAGTATTTT. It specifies CASSQDASGTDTQYF.

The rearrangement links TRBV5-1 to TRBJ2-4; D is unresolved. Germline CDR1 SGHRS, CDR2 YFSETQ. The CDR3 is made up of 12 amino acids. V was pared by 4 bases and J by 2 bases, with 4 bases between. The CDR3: CASSGSKNIQYF. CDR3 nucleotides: TGCGCCAGCAGCGGGTCCAAAAACATTCAGTACTTC. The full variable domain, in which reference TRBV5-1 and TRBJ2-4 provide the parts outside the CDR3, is KAGVTQTPRYLIKTRGQQVTLSCSPISGHRSVSWYQQTPGQGLQFLFEYFSETQRNKGNFPGRFSGRQFSNSRSEMNVSTLELGDSALYLCASSGSKNIQYFGAGTRLSVL.

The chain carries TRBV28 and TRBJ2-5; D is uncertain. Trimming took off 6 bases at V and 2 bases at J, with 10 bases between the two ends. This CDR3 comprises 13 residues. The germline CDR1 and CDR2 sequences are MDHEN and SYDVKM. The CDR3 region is CASRPDGQETQYF. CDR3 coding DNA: TGTGCCAGCAGACCCGATGGTCAAGAGACCCAGTACTTC.

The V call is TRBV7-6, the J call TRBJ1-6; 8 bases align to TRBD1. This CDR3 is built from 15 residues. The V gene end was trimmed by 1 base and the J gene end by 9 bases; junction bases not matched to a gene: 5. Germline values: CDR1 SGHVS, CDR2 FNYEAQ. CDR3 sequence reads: CASSLGSGGGSPLHF. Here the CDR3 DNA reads TGTGCCAGCAGCTTAGGATCAGGGGGCGGTTCACCCCTCCACTTT.

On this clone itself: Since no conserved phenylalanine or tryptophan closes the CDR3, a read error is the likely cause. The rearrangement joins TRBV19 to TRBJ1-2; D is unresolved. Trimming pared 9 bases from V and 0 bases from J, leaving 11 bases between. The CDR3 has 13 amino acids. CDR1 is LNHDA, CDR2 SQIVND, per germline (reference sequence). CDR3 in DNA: TGTGCCAGCACGGGAACCGCTAACTATGGCTACACCCTC. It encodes CASTGTANYGYTL.

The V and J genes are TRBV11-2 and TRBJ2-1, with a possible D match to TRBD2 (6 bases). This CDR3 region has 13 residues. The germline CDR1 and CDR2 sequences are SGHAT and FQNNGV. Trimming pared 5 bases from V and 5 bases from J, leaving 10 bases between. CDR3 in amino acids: CASSPGTHNEQFF. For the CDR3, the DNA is TGTGCCAGCAGCCCCGGGACTCACAATGAGCAGTTCTTC.

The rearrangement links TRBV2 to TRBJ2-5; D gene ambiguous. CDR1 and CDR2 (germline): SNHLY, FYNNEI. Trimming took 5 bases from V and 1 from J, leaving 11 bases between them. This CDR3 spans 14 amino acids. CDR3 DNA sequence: TGTGCCAGCAGTTATCCTTGGTCCCAAGAGACCCAGTACTTC. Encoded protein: CASSYPWSQETQYF.

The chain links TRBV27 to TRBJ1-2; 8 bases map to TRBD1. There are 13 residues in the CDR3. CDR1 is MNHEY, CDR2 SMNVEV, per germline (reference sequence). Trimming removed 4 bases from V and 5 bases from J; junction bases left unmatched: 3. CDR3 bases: TGTGCCAGCAGTTCCACAGGGGGGTATGGCTACACCTTC. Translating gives CASSSTGGYGYTF.

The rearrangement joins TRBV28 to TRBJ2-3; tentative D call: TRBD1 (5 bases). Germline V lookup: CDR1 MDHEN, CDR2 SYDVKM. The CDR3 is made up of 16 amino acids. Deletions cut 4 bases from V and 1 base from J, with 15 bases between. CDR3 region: CASSSRWEGGTDTQYF. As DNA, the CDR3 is TGTGCCAGCAGTTCCCGGTGGGAAGGGGGCACAGATACGCAGTATTTT.

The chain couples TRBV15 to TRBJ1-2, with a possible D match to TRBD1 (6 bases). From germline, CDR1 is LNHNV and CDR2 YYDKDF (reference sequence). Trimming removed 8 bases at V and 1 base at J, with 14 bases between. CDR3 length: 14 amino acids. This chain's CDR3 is CATGTGIGNYGYTF. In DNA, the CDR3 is TGTGCCACCGGTACAGGGATCGGTAACTATGGCTACACCTTC.

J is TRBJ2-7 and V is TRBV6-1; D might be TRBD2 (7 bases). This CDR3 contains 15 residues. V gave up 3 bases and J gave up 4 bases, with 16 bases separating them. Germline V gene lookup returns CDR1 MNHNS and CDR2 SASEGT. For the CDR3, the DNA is TGTGCCAGCAGTGACCTCACGGGGGGCCGGTACGAGCAGTACTTC. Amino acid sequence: CASSDLTGGRYEQYF.

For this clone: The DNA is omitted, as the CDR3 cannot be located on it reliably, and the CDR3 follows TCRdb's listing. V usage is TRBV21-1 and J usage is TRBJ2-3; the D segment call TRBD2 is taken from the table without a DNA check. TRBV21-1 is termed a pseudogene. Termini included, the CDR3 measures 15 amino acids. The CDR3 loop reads CASSKVGRGTDTQYF.

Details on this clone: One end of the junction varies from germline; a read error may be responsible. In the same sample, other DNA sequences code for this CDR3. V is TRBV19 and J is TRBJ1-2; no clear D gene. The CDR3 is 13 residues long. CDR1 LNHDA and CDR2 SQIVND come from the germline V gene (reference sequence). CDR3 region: CASTGTANYGYTF. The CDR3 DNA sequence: TGTGCCAGCACGGGAACCGCTAACTATGGCTACACTTTC.